Shown below are 24 T cell receptor beta chains from a single sample sequenced in a study of CD8 T cells in Susac syndrome. Random hexamers primed reverse transcription of about 0.45 to 1 ug RNA. TCRdb passed the immunoSEQ multiplex PCR reads through MiXCR, listing each CDR3 protein once. The table records under 200,000 distinct CDR3 sequences, approximately 96% of them present only once. Sequenced input: CD8+ T cells from PBMCs. These receptors all stem from a human donor with multiple sclerosis.

The chain is built from TRBV27 and TRBJ2-1; no clear D. This CDR3 has 15 residues. The germline CDR1 and CDR2 sequences are MNHEY and SMNVEV (reference sequence). Trimming took off 6 bases at V and 1 base at J, with 13 bases between the two ends. CDR3 coding DNA: TGTGCCAGCAGCCTACCCGGCGGTTCCTACAATGAGCAGTTCTTC. Its protein is CASSLPGGSYNEQFF.

This clonotype was observed a single time. The J gene is TRBJ2-7, the V gene TRBV4-1, with D hard to call. V was trimmed by 0 bases and J by 5 bases, leaving 14 bases between them. The CDR3 is 15 amino acids. Germline CDR1 and CDR2: MGHRA and YSYEKL. The CDR3 DNA follows: TGCGCCAGCAGCCAAGACCGGATGGATTTCGACGAGCAGTACTTC. Its translation is CASSQDRMDFDEQYF.

The J gene is TRBJ2-1, the V gene TRBV3-1, with D unclear. Per the germline V gene, CDR1 is LGHDT and CDR2 is YNNKEL (reference sequence). The CDR3 runs 12 residues. Between the trimmed V and J ends, which lost 1 base and 10 bases, there was a span of 8 bases. CDR3 sequence: CASSQGLLEQFF. The DNA of the CDR3 is TGTGCCAGCAGCCAAGGGCTTCTAGAGCAGTTCTTC.

The count of this clonotype is one. V usage is TRBV21-1 and J usage is TRBJ2-7; the table's D call, TRBD2, has no DNA check behind it. TRBV21-1 is a listed pseudogene. The CDR3 has 15 amino acids. The CDR3 coding sequence is TGTGCCAGTCCACCTCCGGGACTAGGGCAGTACGAGCAGTACTTC. Translating gives CASPPPGLGQYEQYF.

V is TRBV15 and J is TRBJ2-7; D possibly corresponds to TRBD2 (6 bases). From germline, CDR1 is LNHNV and CDR2 YYDKDF (reference sequence). Trimming took 1 base from V and 6 from J, leaving 16 bases between them. The CDR3 loop spans 15 amino acids. The CDR3: CATSRARLGVLEQYF. CDR3 sequence (DNA): TGTGCCACCAGCAGAGCGCGACTAGGGGTTCTCGAGCAGTACTTC.

The V gene is TRBV5-6, the J gene TRBJ2-1, with 13 nucleotides matching TRBD2. After removal of 4 bases from V and 0 bases from J, the junction contained 10 bases not matched to a gene. The CDR3 contains 19 residues. Germline V gene data show CDR1 as SGHDT and CDR2 as YYEEEE. As DNA, the CDR3 is TGTGCCAGCAGCCCTAGCGGGGGGACTAGCGGGAACTCCTACAATGAGCAGTTCTTC. Encoded protein: CASSPSGGTSGNSYNEQFF.

The chain employs TRBV2 and TRBJ2-1; 11 nucleotides align to TRBD2. Trimming at V came to 6 bases and at J to 3 bases, leaving 4 bases not matched to a gene. CDR1 and CDR2 (germline): SNHLY, FYNNEI. This CDR3 has 15 amino acids. The CDR3 spells CASRAGLADYNEQFF. The DNA for the CDR3 is TGTGCCAGCAGGGCGGGACTAGCGGACTACAATGAGCAGTTCTTC. Full variable domain (missing parts from reference TRBV2 and TRBJ2-1): EPEVTQTPSHQVTQMGQEVILRCVPISNHLYFYWYRQILGQKVEFLVSFYNNEISEKSEIFDDQFSVERPDGSNFTLKIRSTKLEDSAMYFCASRAGLADYNEQFFGPGTRLTVL.

The chain employs TRBV24-1 and TRBJ2-5; 7 positions match TRBD2. CDR1 and CDR2 (germline): KGHDR, SFDVKD. With V trimmed by 5 bases and J by 5 bases, 7 bases remained unmatched. This CDR3 spans 14 amino acids. The CDR3 loop reads CATSAAGAAETQYF. CDR3 DNA: TGTGCCACCAGTGCCGCGGGAGCGGCGGAGACCCAGTACTTC.

This clonotype has just one count. This chain links TRBV2 with TRBJ2-3, with 8 positions matching TRBD2. There are 14 residues in the CDR3. V trimming: 6 bases; J trimming: 5 bases; junction bases outside the gene matches: 7. Germline loops: CDR1 SNHLY, CDR2 FYNNEI. This chain's CDR3 is CASSQAGEKDTQYF. The CDR3 DNA sequence: TGTGCCAGCAGCCAAGCGGGAGAGAAAGATACGCAGTATTTT.

This sequence joins TRBV7-8 and TRBJ2-2; 11 nucleotides agree with TRBD2. V lost 5 bases and J lost 7; bases outside the gene matches: 9. The CDR3 length is 16 residues. Germline loops: CDR1 SGHVS, CDR2 FQNEAQ. The CDR3 loop reads CASSILAGVLGGELFF. The CDR3, as DNA: TGTGCCAGCAGCATACTAGCGGGAGTCCTCGGCGGGGAGCTGTTTTTT.

The rearrangement joins TRBV2 to TRBJ2-1; D might be TRBD2 (6 bases). Trimming took 2 bases from V and 6 from J, leaving 11 bases between them. Germline assignment: CDR1 SNHLY and CDR2 FYNNEI. This CDR3 comprises 14 residues. The CDR3 loop reads CASSEWGLLNEQFF. The CDR3 nucleotides are TGTGCCAGCAGTGAATGGGGACTCCTCAATGAGCAGTTCTTC.

This sequence joins TRBV20-1 and TRBJ2-1; D unresolved. CDR3 length equals 13 residues. The germline V and J ends were trimmed by 0 bases and 0 bases, with 3 bases remaining between them. The germline gives CDR1 DFQATT, CDR2 SNEGSKA (reference sequence). For the CDR3, the DNA is TGCAGTGCTAGAGATCTCTCCTACAATGAGCAGTTCTTC. Translating it yields CSARDLSYNEQFF.

The gene calls are TRBV9 and TRBJ2-1, with D tentatively TRBD2 (6 bases). The V end lost 0 bases, the J end lost 8 bases, and 9 bases lay between the germline ends. Per the germline V gene, CDR1 is SGDLS and CDR2 is YYNGEE. This CDR3 comprises 13 residues. The CDR3 loop is CASSVGGDDEQFF. The CDR3 DNA follows: TGTGCCAGCAGCGTAGGGGGGGACGATGAGCAGTTCTTC.

V usage is TRBV5-1 and J usage is TRBJ2-2; D call uncertain. Germline loops: CDR1 SGHRS, CDR2 YFSETQ. The CDR3 length is 13 residues. Between the trimmed V and J ends, which lost 0 bases and 6 bases, there was a span of 6 bases. DNA for the CDR3: TGCGCCAGCAGCTTGGGCTCCCCCGGGGAGCTGTTTTTT. The encoded protein is CASSLGSPGELFF.

The chain combines TRBV15 with TRBJ2-1, with 8 bases aligning to TRBD2. CDR1 is LNHNV, CDR2 YYDKDF, per germline (reference sequence). The CDR3 runs to 12 residues. The V segment lost 3 bases and the J segment 8 bases; nucleotides outside the gene matches: 0. CDR3 sequence (DNA): TGTGCCACCAGCAGGCGGGGGGATGAGCAGTTCTTC. This gives the protein CATSRRGDEQFF.

The CDR3 region has the DNA TGTGCCAGCAGCGTAGGACAGGGAGTAGGGGTCTATGGCTACACCTTC. This sequence encodes CASSVGQGVGVYGYTF. V is TRBV27 and J is TRBJ1-2, with TRBD1 matching over 8 bases. CDR3 size: 16 residues. CDR1 and CDR2 (germline): MNHEY, SMNVEV (reference sequence). V gave up 6 bases and J gave up 4 bases; unmatched junction bases: 13.

The chain links TRBV12-2 to TRBJ1-6; the table names TRBD1, a call not compared with the DNA. TRBV12-2 is annotated as a pseudogene. This CDR3 region has 18 residues. In DNA, the CDR3 is TGTGCAAGTCGCTTAGGACCAAGGGAAGGGACAGTAGATTCACCCCTCCACTTT. It yields the protein CASRLGPREGTVDSPLHF.

The CDR3: CSVVVARGNEQYF. CDR3 sequence (DNA): TGCAGCGTTGTAGTCGCCAGGGGTAACGAGCAGTACTTC. This chain connects TRBV29-1 to TRBJ2-7; TRBD1 is a possible D gene (6 bases). CDR3 length equals 13 residues. The ends were cut back, 4 bases at V and 5 bases at J, with 15 bases in the middle. Germline CDR1 is SQVTM and CDR2 is ANQGSEA.

This clonotype occurred a few times. J is TRBJ2-1 and V is TRBV2; TRBD2 matches at 12 bases. CDR3 length: 14 amino acids. Germline trimming cut 4 bases from V and 8 bases from J; bases unmatched to any gene: 3. Germline CDR1 is SNHLY and CDR2 is FYNNEI. CDR3 residues: CASSASGGAHEQFF. The CDR3, as DNA: TGTGCCAGCAGTGCTAGCGGGGGGGCGCATGAGCAGTTCTTC.

V and J are TRBV7-9 and TRBJ2-3; D call uncertain. V shed 6 bases and J shed 6 bases, with 7 bases lying between them. Germline lookup yields CDR1 SEHNR and CDR2 FQNEAQ (reference sequence). The CDR3 spans 11 residues. In DNA, the CDR3 is TGTGCCAGCAGTGGTGCGGATACGCAGTATTTT. Protein product: CASSGADTQYF.

The J gene is TRBJ2-2, the V gene TRBV29-1, with D perhaps TRBD2 (5 bases). The ends were cut back, 7 bases at V and 6 bases at J, with 9 bases in the middle. CDR3 length: 11 residues. CDR1 is SQVTM and CDR2 is ANQGSEA in the germline V gene. As DNA, the CDR3 is TGCAGCGCCGTGGAGGCCGGGGAGCTGTTTTTT. It is translated as CSAVEAGELFF.

The rearrangement joins TRBV30 to TRBJ2-2; D gene uncertain. Between the trimmed V and J ends, which lost 1 base and 3 bases, there was a span of 6 bases. This CDR3 is 13 amino acids long. Germline V gene lookup returns CDR1 GTSNPN and CDR2 SVGIG (reference sequence). CDR3 residues: CAWSEQDTGELFF. The CDR3 coding sequence is TGTGCCTGGAGTGAACAAGACACCGGGGAGCTGTTTTTT.

This chain links TRBV20-1 with TRBJ1-1, with a tentative D call TRBD1 (5 bases). The ends were cut back, 6 bases at V and 0 bases at J, with 11 bases in the middle. CDR3 length: 13 residues. CDR1 and CDR2 (germline): DFQATT, SNEGSKA (reference sequence). CDR3 sequence: CSADKGLNTEAFF. In nucleotides, the CDR3 is TGCAGTGCCGACAAGGGGCTGAACACTGAAGCTTTCTTT.

The chain uses TRBV9 and TRBJ1-4, with 9 bases that match TRBD1. CDR1 is SGDLS, CDR2 YYNGEE, per germline. Losses at the gene ends were 4 bases for V and 0 bases for J; bases not matched to a gene: 7. The CDR3 contains 17 residues. The CDR3 protein is CASSPQGAFATNEKLFF. In nucleotides, the CDR3 is TGTGCCAGCAGCCCACAGGGGGCCTTTGCAACTAATGAAAAACTGTTTTTT.